Listed here are 7 T cell receptor beta chains from one sample, sequenced in a study of memory CD4+ T cells and cytomegalovirus serostatus. Single viable CD3+CD4+CD8-CD45RO+ cells were sorted as the memory CD4+ T cells. Some clones are missing from TCRdb's copy, which holds only in-frame ones; the method was immunoSEQ multiplex PCR. The data contain 55,000 or so clones, approximately 80% of them singletons. Sequencing was done on a sample of memory CD4+ T cells from blood. These receptor sequences come from an adult in good health and CMV-seropositive.

The chain recombines TRBV7-2 with TRBJ2-5, with 8 nucleotides matching TRBD2. Losses at the gene ends were 4 bases for V and 7 bases for J; bases not matched to a gene: 8. This CDR3 region has 14 residues. Looked up from germline, CDR1 is SGHTA and CDR2 is FQGNSA. DNA for the CDR3: TGTGCCAGCAGCTCGGGACTAGGGAGGGGGACCCAGTACTTC. Its protein is CASSSGLGRGTQYF.

The chain employs TRBV7-2 and TRBJ2-7, with TRBD2 matching 9 bases. The CDR3 spans 14 residues. V dropped 5 bases and J dropped 3; count of bases not matched to a gene: 5. Germline CDR1 reads SGHTA; CDR2 reads FQGNSA. CDR3 region: CASSLGLANYEQYF. The DNA of the CDR3 is TGTGCCAGCAGCCTGGGACTAGCCAACTACGAGCAGTACTTC.

This clone was detected once. This chain links TRBV5-1 with TRBJ2-7; the D is unclear. Germline V CDR1 and CDR2: SGHRS, YFSETQ. V was trimmed by 2 bases and J by 0 bases, leaving 12 bases between them. This CDR3 comprises 15 residues. CDR3 coding DNA: TGCGCCAGCAGCTTCTTGGGCGGACCCTCCTACGAGCAGTACTTC. Translated: CASSFLGGPSYEQYF.

The chain couples TRBV19 to TRBJ2-1; D gene ambiguous. V was clipped by 8 bases and J by 2 bases, with 13 bases between them. Germline V gene data show CDR1 as LNHDA and CDR2 as SQIVND (reference sequence). The CDR3 covers 14 residues. CDR3 region: CASRPANTYNEQFF. CDR3 nucleotide sequence: TGTGCCAGTCGGCCGGCAAACACCTACAATGAGCAGTTCTTC.

The V and J genes are TRBV27 and TRBJ1-1; perhaps TRBD1 as D (5 bases). CDR1 MNHEY and CDR2 SMNVEV come from the germline V gene (reference sequence). The CDR3 has 14 amino acids. V was shortened by 5 bases and J by 10 bases, with 20 bases between the two germline ends. In nucleotides, the CDR3 is TGTGCCAGCAGTGAACGGGACGGAAGATTGGGAGCTTTCTTT. It is translated as CASSERDGRLGAFF.

This clone came up once. The genes are TRBV5-5 and TRBJ2-5; D may be TRBD1 (5 bases). Germline V gene lookup returns CDR1 SGHKS and CDR2 YYEKEE (reference sequence). Trimming stripped 4 bases from V and 1 base from J, with 14 bases between. The CDR3 extends over 15 amino acids. CDR3: CASSAKGSIQETQYF. Here the CDR3 DNA reads TGTGCCAGCAGCGCAAAGGGGTCCATCCAAGAGACCCAGTACTTC.

A few counts support this clone. The gene calls are TRBV5-6 and TRBJ1-1, with 7 nucleotides matching TRBD1. The ends lost 0 bases at V and 1 base at J; junction bases unmatched: 6. CDR3 length: 16 residues. The germline V gene has CDR1 SGHDT and CDR2 YYEEEE. The DNA of the CDR3 is TGTGCCAGCAGCTTGGGCCCACAGGGGTCGAACACTGAAGCTTTCTTT. It encodes CASSLGPQGSNTEAFF.